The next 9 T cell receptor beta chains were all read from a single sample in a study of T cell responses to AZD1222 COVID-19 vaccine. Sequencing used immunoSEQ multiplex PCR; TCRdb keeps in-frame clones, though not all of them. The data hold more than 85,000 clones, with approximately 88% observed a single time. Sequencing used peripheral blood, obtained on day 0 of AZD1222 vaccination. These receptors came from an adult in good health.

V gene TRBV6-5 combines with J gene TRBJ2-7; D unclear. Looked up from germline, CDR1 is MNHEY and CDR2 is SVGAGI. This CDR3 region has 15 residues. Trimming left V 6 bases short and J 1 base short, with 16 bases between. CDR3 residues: CASRLDQAVSYEQYF. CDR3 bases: TGTGCCAGCAGGCTCGACCAGGCGGTATCCTACGAGCAGTACTTC.

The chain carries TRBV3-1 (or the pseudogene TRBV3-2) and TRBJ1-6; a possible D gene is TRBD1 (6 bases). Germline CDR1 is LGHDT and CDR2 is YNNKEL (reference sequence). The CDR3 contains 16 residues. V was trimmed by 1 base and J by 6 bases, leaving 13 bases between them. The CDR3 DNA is TGTGCCAGCAGCCAAGGCGGTCAGGGGAGTAATTCACCCCTCCACTTT. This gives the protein CASSQGGQGSNSPLHF.

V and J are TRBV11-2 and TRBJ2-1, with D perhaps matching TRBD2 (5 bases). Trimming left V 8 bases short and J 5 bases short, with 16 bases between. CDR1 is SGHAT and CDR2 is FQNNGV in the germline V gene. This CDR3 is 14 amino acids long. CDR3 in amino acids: CASSRRLADNEQFF. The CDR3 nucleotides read TGTGCCAGCTCCAGACGGCTAGCCGACAATGAGCAGTTCTTC.

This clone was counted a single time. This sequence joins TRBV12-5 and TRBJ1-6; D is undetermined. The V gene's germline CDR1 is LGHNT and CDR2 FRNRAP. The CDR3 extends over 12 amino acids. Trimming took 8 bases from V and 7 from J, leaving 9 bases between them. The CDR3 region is CASLSGNSPLHF. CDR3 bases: TGTGCTAGTTTGAGTGGGAATTCACCCCTCCACTTT.

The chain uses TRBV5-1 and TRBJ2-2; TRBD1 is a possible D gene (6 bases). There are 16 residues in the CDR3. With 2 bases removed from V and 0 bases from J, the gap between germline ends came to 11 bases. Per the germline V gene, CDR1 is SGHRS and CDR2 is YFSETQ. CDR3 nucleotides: TGCGCCAGCAGCTTTGAGGGGACACCGAACACCGGGGAGCTGTTTTTT. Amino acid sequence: CASSFEGTPNTGELFF.

Here the CDR3 DNA reads TGTGCCAGCAGCCAGCCCATGTGGGACCCCTCTACCAGATCAAATGAGCAGTTCTTC. This translates into CASSQPMWDPSTRSNEQFF. V usage is TRBV3-1 (or the pseudogene TRBV3-2) and J usage is TRBJ2-1; the D gene could be TRBD1 or TRBD2 (5 bases each). V was trimmed by 3 bases and J by 7 bases, leaving 28 bases between them. The CDR3 is 19 amino acids. In germline, CDR1 is LGHDT, CDR2 YNNKEL (reference sequence).

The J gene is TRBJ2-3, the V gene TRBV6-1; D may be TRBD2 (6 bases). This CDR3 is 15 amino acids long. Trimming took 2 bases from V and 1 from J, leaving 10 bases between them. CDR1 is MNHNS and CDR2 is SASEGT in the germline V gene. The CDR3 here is CASSEMGGGTDTQYF. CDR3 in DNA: TGTGCCAGCAGTGAAATGGGCGGGGGCACAGATACGCAGTATTTT.

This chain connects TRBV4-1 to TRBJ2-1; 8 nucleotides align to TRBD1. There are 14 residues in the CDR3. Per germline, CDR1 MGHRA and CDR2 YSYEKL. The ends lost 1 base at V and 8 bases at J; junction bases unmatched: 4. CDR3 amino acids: CASSQGTGRDEQFF. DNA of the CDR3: TGCGCCAGCAGCCAAGGGACAGGGAGAGATGAGCAGTTCTTC.

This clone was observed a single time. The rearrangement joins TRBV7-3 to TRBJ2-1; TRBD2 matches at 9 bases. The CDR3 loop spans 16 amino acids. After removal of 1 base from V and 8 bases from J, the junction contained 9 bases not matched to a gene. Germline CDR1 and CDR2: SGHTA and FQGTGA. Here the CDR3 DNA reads TGTGCCAGCAGCTTAAGTCCTCGCGGGGGGGCCCATGAGCAGTTCTTC. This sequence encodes CASSLSPRGGAHEQFF.